Listed here are 2 T cell receptor beta chains from one sample, sequenced in a study of shared clonotypes between healthy human individuals. TCRdb's table, derived via immunoSEQ multiplex PCR, lists solely in-frame clones and lacks some. Of approximately 2.4 million clones listed, approximately 96% were seen once; the top ten hold less than 0.15%. What was sequenced was naive CD4+ T cells sorted from blood. Sample subset: CD45RA+ positively selected. These receptors originate from a man between 18 and 29 years old in good health.

The chain is built from TRBV27 and TRBJ1-5; D call uncertain. CDR1 is MNHEY, CDR2 SMNVEV, per germline (reference sequence). Between the trimmed V and J ends, which lost 6 bases and 9 bases, there was a span of 18 bases. The CDR3 has 14 residues. CDR3 protein: CASRNKNDGVPQHF. In DNA form, the CDR3 reads TGTGCCAGCAGGAATAAGAACGATGGGGTGCCCCAGCATTTT.

The chain uses TRBV2 and TRBJ2-5; 11 bases are shared with TRBD2. The CDR3 runs to 15 residues. Trimming cost V 6 bases and J 2 bases; bases outside gene matches: 5. The V gene's germline CDR1 is SNHLY and CDR2 FYNNEI. CDR3 DNA sequence: TGTGCCAGCAGGATCCCTAGCGGGGGGCAAGAGACCCAGTACTTC. Residues: CASRIPSGGQETQYF. Based on the CDR3 plus reference TRBV2 and TRBJ2-5, the full variable domain is EPEVTQTPSHQVTQMGQEVILRCVPISNHLYFYWYRQILGQKVEFLVSFYNNEISEKSEIFDDQFSVERPDGSNFTLKIRSTKLEDSAMYFCASRIPSGGQETQYFGPGTRLLVL.